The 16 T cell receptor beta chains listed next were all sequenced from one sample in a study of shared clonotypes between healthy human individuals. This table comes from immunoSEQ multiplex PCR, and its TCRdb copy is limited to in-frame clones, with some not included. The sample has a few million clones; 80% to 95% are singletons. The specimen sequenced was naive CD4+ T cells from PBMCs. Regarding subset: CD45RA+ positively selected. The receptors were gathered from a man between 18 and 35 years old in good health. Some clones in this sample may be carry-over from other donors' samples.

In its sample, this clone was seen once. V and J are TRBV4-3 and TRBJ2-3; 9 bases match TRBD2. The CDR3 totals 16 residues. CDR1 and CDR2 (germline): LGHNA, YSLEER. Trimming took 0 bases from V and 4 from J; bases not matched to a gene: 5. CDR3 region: CASSQEVGGRADTQYF. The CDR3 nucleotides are TGCGCCAGCAGCCAAGAAGTAGGCGGGAGGGCAGATACGCAGTATTTT.

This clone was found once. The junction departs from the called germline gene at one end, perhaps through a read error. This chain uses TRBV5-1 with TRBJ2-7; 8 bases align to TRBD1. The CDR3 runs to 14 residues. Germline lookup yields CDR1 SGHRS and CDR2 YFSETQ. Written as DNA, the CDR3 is TGCGCCAGCAGCCCTAGCACAGGGGGTTCTGTATTGGACTTC. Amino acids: CASSPSTGGSVLDF.

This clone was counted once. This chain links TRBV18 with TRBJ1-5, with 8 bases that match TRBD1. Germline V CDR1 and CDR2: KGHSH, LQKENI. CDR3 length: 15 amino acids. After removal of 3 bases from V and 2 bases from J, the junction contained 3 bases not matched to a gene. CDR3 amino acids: CASSPNRGGNQPQHF. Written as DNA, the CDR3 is TGTGCCAGCTCACCGAACAGGGGGGGCAATCAGCCCCAGCATTTT.

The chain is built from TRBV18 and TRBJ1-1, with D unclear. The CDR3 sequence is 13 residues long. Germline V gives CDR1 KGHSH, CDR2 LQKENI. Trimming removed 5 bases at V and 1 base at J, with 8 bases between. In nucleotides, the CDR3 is TGTGCCAGCTCATTCGACTCGAACACTGAAGCTTTCTTT. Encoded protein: CASSFDSNTEAFF.

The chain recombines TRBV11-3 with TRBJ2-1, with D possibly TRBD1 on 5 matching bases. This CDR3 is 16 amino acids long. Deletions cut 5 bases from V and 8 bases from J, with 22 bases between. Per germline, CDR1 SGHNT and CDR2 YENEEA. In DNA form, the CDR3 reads TGTGCCAGCAGCCGCGGTCTCCAGGGTAAGGGCGATGAGCAGTTCTTC. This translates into CASSRGLQGKGDEQFF.

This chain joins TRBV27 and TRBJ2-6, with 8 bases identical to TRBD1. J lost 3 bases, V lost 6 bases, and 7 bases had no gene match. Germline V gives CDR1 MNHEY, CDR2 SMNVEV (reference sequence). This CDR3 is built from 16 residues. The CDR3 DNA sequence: TGTGCCAGCAGCCGGGCCGACAGGGGTGGGGCCAACGTCCTGACTTTC. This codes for CASSRADRGGANVLTF. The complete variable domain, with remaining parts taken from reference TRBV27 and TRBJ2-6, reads EAQVTQNPRYLITVTGKKLTVTCSQNMNHEYMSWYRQDPGLGLRQIYYSMNVEVTDKGDVPEGYKVSRKEKRNFPLILESPSPNQTSLYFCASSRADRGGANVLTFGAGSRLTVL.

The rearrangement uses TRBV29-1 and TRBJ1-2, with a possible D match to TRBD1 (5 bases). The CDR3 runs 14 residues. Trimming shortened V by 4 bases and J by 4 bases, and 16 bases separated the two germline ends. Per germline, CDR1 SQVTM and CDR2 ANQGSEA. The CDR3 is CSVGLRGSGYGYTF. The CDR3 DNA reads TGCAGCGTTGGACTCCGGGGGTCGGGCTATGGCTACACCTTC.

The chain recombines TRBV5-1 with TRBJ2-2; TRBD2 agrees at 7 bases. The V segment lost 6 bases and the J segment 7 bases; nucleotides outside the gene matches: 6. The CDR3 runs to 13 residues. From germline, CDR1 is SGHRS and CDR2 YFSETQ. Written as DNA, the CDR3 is TGCGCCAGCAATCCTGGGAGGGGCGGGGAGCTGTTTTTT. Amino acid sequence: CASNPGRGGELFF.

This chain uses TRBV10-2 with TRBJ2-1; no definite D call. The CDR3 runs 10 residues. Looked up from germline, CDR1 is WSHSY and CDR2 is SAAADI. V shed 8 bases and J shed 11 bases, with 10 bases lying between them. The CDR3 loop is CASADLQQFF. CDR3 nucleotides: TGCGCCAGCGCAGACCTGCAGCAGTTCTTC.

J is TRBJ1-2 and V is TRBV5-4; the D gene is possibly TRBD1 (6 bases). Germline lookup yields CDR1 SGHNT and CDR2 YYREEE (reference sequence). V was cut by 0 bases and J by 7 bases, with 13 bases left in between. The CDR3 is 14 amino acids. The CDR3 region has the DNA TGTGCCAGCAGCTTGGACCCCAGGGGAAGTGGCTACACCTTC. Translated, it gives CASSLDPRGSGYTF.

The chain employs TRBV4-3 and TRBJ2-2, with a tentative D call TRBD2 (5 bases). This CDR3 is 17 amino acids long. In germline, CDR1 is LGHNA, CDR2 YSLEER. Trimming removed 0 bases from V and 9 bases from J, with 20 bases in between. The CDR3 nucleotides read TGCGCCAGCAGCCAAGATAGGTTGGCAGCCACGGGGTGGGAGCTGTTTTTT. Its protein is CASSQDRLAATGWELFF.

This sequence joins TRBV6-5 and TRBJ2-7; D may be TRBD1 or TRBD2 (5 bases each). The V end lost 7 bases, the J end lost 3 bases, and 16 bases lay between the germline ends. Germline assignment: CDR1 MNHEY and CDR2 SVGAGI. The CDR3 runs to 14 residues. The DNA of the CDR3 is TGTGCCAGCACCAAGGGGCAGGGAGTCTACGAGCAGTACTTC. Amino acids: CASTKGQGVYEQYF.

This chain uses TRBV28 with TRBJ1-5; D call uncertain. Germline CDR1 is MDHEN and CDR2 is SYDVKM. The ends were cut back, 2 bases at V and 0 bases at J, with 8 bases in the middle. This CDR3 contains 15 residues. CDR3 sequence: CASSLDGSSNQPQHF. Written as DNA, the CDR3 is TGTGCCAGCAGTTTAGACGGATCTAGCAATCAGCCCCAGCATTTT.

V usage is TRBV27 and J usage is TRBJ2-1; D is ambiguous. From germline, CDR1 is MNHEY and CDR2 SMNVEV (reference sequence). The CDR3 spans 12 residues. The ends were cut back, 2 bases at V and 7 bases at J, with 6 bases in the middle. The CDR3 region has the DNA TGTGCCAGCAGTTTAACAGCGAATGAGCAGTTCTTC. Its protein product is CASSLTANEQFF.

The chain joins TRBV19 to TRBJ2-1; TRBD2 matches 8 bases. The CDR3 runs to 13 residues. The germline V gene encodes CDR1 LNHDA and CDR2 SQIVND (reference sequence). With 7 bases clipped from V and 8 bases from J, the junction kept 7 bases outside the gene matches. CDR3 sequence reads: CASNFGREDEQFF. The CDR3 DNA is TGTGCCAGTAACTTCGGGAGGGAGGATGAGCAGTTCTTC.

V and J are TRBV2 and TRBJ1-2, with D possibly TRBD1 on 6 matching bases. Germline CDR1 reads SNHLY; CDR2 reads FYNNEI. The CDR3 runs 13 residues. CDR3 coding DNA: TGTTTTTCCAGCCCCGGGACACCAATACGCTACACCTTC. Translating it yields CFSSPGTPIRYTF.